Below are 3 T cell receptor beta chains sequenced from a single sample in a study of T cell responses to AZD1222 COVID-19 vaccine. The repertoire was sequenced with immunoSEQ multiplex PCR; TCRdb's copy has only in-frame clones and lacks some. This table holds approximately 200,000 clones, approximately 94% found once. The material sequenced was peripheral blood, taken on day 0 of AZD1222 vaccination. Receptors originate from an adult in good health.

The chain joins TRBV9 to TRBJ2-1; D ambiguous. The CDR3 has 14 amino acids. In germline, CDR1 is SGDLS, CDR2 YYNGEE. Trimming took off 3 bases at V and 7 bases at J, with 14 bases between the two ends. The CDR3 spells CASSASPGANEQFF. CDR3 DNA: TGTGCCAGCAGCGCTTCTCCTGGAGCGAATGAGCAGTTCTTC.

This clone was counted a single time. The gene calls are TRBV29-1 and TRBJ2-7, with 8 bases that match TRBD2. The germline CDR1 and CDR2 sequences are SQVTM and ANQGSEA. Trimming removed 4 bases from V and 3 bases from J; junction bases left unmatched: 11. The CDR3 is 15 residues long. The CDR3 protein is CSVVPSGGRNYEQYF. CDR3 nucleotide sequence: TGCAGCGTTGTCCCCTCGGGGGGGCGAAACTACGAGCAGTACTTC.

This rearrangement joins TRBV18 to TRBJ2-1; D may be TRBD2 (6 bases). Trimming took off 2 bases at V and 0 bases at J, with 14 bases between the two ends. CDR1 KGHSH and CDR2 LQKENI come from the germline V gene. The CDR3 totals 17 residues. CDR3 sequence: CASSPWGEVLSYNEQFF. Written as DNA, the CDR3 is TGTGCCAGCTCACCATGGGGGGAGGTCCTCTCCTACAATGAGCAGTTCTTC.